The entry below describes one TCR beta chain. The specificity of this receptor is unknown. Base qualities are not recorded, but no much larger clone differs from it by a single base. The cohort comprised around 700 healthy bone marrow donors. All cohort members were sampled while nominally healthy, although unrecorded immune exposures were likely present. The donor tested CMV seropositive, placing the donor among the 289 seropositive members of the cohort. A peripheral blood sample was provided by each donor, and peripheral blood mononuclear cells were used for TCR beta sequencing. The Qiagen DNeasy Blood Extraction Kit was used to extract genomic DNA from the blood cell samples. These data are taken from a study of cytomegalovirus exposure and HLA in healthy donors (dated by TCRdb to 2016 to 2017). Study-level background: An earlier analysis of several hundred of the donors reported about 280 Gb of sequence data and 95 million to 120 million unique TCR beta sequences obtained from some 200 million T cells. An early release that covered roughly 600 HLA-typed donors contained about 300 gigabases of sequencing data and 85 million to 100 million unique TCR sequences. Among the roughly 370 genotyped donors, around 81% belonged to the genetic ancestry cluster associated with self-reported Caucasian donors. The study was designed to test whether signatures of past pathogen exposure could be identified by cataloging public T cell receptors. The study profiled the T cell repertoires of hundreds of subjects by immunosequencing and related them to cytomegalovirus serostatus. Along with the approximately 620-subject first cohort, a separate validation cohort of over a hundred different subjects was used. High-throughput TCR immunosequencing, statistical association of individual TCRs with disease status, and machine learning were combined to predict cytomegalovirus infection status. To study patterns of TCR occurrence, a later analysis re-analyzed previously published TCR beta repertoires from 666 donors and added high-resolution HLA genotyping. Rather than drawing on any new phenotypic data, the later analysis identified candidate immune exposures from TCR beta sequences and the way those sequences occurred across donors. In an earlier analysis of 550 to 700 of the donors, high-throughput TCR beta sequencing was used to judge whether each TCR beta V gene segment behaved as functional or pseudogenic. Donor age, sex, ethnicity and CMV serostatus were collected together with the repertoire data. In a later genetic analysis, genome-wide SNP genotypes for about three fifths of the 666 donors were used, and that subset was treated as a discovery cohort. All discovery cohort repertoires had been generated using a single sequencing platform. HLA typing covered class I and class II loci at four-digit resolution. The number of donors typed differed by locus, with roughly 629-640 for A, B, C, DRB1 and DQB1, roughly 550 for DQA1, nearly 610 for DPA1, and 472 for DPB1. Roughly 5 DR-DQ haplotypes were handled as single units for association and clustering, since linkage in the cohort was strong. On average, over 200,000 unique TCR beta nucleotide sequences were sequenced per donor among some 420 genotyped donors of the cohort, with approximately 18% of those sequences being non-productive. Overall study outcomes, separate from this receptor: A later analysis associated about 16,000 TCR beta sequences with specific HLA alleles at a false discovery rate of 0.05. In a later genetic analysis, fewer N-insertions in productive TCRs were reported among donors in an Asian-associated ancestry cluster than the roughly 700-donor mean. In a later analysis, most CMV-associated TCR beta chains were found to appear HLA-restricted, with HLA associations seemingly driven largely by CMV exposure. In a later analysis, TCR association rates were found to vary across HLA loci, with the most associated TCRs seen for DRB1 alleles and the fewest for HLA-C alleles. The study gave a list of 150 to 200 TCR beta chains associated with cytomegalovirus. Some IMGT-functional V segments, including TRBV6-2 and TRBV6-3, could not be distinguished by the 87-base-pair reads and were therefore excluded. Most TCR sequences were observed very rarely across donors, whereas some public TCRs were present in many individuals. A group of highly shared sequence variants was considered likely to be a technical artifact of the sequencing pipeline. When HLA alleles, especially DR and DQ, strongly co-occurred, TCR associations were difficult to assign to individual alleles. Several of the top co-occurrence clusters appeared to be linked to parvovirus B19, influenza, CMV and Epstein-Barr virus, according to a later analysis. The authors suggested that the approach could potentially be generalized to other disease states and immunological phenotypes. Cytomegalovirus status was reported to be diagnosed by the classifier with high specificity and sensitivity in both the original and validation cohorts. A few of the identified cytomegalovirus-associated TCR beta chains were confirmed in vitro to be specific for cytomegalovirus antigens. Compared with equally common non-associated chains, HLA-associated TCR beta chains in a later analysis were more clonally expanded and had lower generation probabilities. Correlated functional status among segregating V segments might reflect linkage disequilibrium, but an unknown experimental factor could not be ruled out. For the cohort, immune exposure information was limited to CMV serostatus. Over 15 rarely observed V segments, including chromosome 9 orphons, were excluded from the earlier analysis of about 500 of the donors because counts were too low. HLA typing was unavailable for some donors at each locus, so association tests used only the typed subset. In this cohort, only TCR beta chains were sequenced, and detectable features were limited by the absence of alpha or paired-chain data. A further reported finding was that TCR beta sequences accurately predicted the HLA-A and HLA-B alleles for most subjects in the first cohort. V-gene and J-gene trimming of TCR beta chains was associated with a missense DCLRE1C variant in a later genetic analysis, and the association was replicated in an independent cohort. Presence/absence analyses assumed roughly uniform sequencing depth across donors, an assumption that may not hold. An earlier analysis of around 540 of the donors showed that most TCR beta V segments appeared in productive rearrangements either about 87% or about 30% of the time, which broadly matched IMGT annotations.

From cysteine to phenylalanine, the CDR3 is 13 amino acids long. Only the CDR3 part of the read is kept: 39 bases, read in frame from the first base. CDR1 and CDR2 were assigned from the germline V gene as MNHNS and SASEGT. Trimming removed 7 bases from V and 0 bases from J, leaving 10 bases between the germline ends. The library was made by the immunoSEQ multiplex PCR assay. The multiplex PCR relied on a mix of 60 forward primers for TCR Vbeta segments and 13 reverse primers for TCR Jbeta segments. The CDR3 region of rearranged TCR beta genes was amplified from genomic DNA with a multiplex PCR assay. On the Illumina HiSeq System, the amplified TCR beta libraries were sequenced as 87-base-pair reads. The paper's processing steps were these. In a later analysis, some 80 million unique TCR beta chains were counted across the roughly 670 repertoires, and roughly 11 million of these chains were shared by at least two donors. A nearest-neighbor algorithm error-corrected the raw reads and collapsed the reads into unique sequences, merging closely related sequences to remove PCR and sequencing errors. V, D and J gene segments were assigned by aligning CDR3 sequences to IMGT reference sequences. For a sequence to be retained, at least a six-nucleotide match to both a V gene segment and a J gene segment was required. A rearrangement counted as productive if the CDR3 had no stop codons and remained in frame with V and J, and every other rearrangement counted as non-productive. CDR3 was defined according to IMGT convention as the region running from the second conserved V-encoded cysteine to the conserved J-encoded phenylalanine. The earlier analysis of around 640 of the donors excluded sequences that lacked an unambiguous match to a single V gene segment. An earlier analysis of fewer than 750 of the donors classified V segments as functional when productive rearrangements were above 56.7% and as segregating when the standard deviation between donors was above 5%. A statistical classification framework was built to diagnose cytomegalovirus status from the catalog of TCR beta chain sequences. In a later analysis, TCR nucleotide sequences were compared against IMGT/GENE-DB human TR gene sequences so that V and J genes could be assigned. Using the TCRdist pipeline, a later analysis assigned CDR3 sequences along with most-parsimonious VDJ recombination scenarios. In a later analysis, every TCR beta chain was defined by the combination of its CDR3 amino acid sequence and its V-gene family, and reads without a unique V-gene family were dropped. A later analysis removed nearly 600 highly shared, low-generation-probability nucleotide sequences to deal with suspected cross-contamination and a sequencing artifact. A later analysis calculated a clonal expansion index for each public chain from normalized within-repertoire ranks of inferred template counts. In a later analysis, generation probabilities were computed using a VDJ recombination model fitted to out-of-frame rearrangements, and the results were checked against IGoR. In a later analysis, TCR-TCR, TCR-HLA and TCR-CMV co-occurrence was scored with hypergeometric tests, and a repertoire-size bias correction was applied to TCR pairs. False discovery rates were estimated in a later analysis by permuting HLA or CMV assignments 20 times. A later analysis grouped co-occurring TCRs with DBSCAN, adding TCRdist sequence similarity when clustering within HLA-allele-positive subsets. Repertoires with fewer than 30,000 or more than 120,000 public chains, plus five repertoires with anomalous nucleotide sharing, were excluded from co-occurrence clustering. Imported from immuneACCESS, the table was reduced by TCRdb to in-frame sequences with V and J called. These copies leave out some clones; in studies compared against another copy, an unresolved V gene accounts for under half, and the cause of the remainder is not known. The DNA was the basis for D and trimming; V, J and clone size are from that table. The sample table contains 100,000 to 150,000 clones; only one count was recorded for about three quarters of them. Together, the top ten hold 1.8% of the sample.

The sequence derives from a female donor in good health and CMV-seropositive. This chain is built from TRBV6-1 and TRBJ2-7; the D gene is perhaps TRBD1, from 6 matching bases. Sequencing used PBMCs. The DNA sequence follows: TGTGCCAGCACTTTGACAGGCTCCTACGAGCAGTACTTC. The encoded protein is CASTLTGSYEQYF.